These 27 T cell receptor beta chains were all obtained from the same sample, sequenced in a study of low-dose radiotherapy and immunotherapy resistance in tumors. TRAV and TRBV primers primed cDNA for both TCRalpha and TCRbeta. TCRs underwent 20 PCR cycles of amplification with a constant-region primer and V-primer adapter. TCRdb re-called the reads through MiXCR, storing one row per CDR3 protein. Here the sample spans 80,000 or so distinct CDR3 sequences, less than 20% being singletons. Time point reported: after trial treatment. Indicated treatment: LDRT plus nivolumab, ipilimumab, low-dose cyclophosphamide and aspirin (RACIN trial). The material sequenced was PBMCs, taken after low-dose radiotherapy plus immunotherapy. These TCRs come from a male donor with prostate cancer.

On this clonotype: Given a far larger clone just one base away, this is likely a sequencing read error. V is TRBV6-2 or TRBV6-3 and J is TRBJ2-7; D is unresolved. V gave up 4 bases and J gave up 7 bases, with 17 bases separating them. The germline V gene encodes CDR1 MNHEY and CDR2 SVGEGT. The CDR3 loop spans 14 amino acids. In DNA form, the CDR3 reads TGTGCCAGCAGTTCCCGCGCCTCCTACAATGAGCAGTACTTC. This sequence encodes CASSSRASYNEQYF.

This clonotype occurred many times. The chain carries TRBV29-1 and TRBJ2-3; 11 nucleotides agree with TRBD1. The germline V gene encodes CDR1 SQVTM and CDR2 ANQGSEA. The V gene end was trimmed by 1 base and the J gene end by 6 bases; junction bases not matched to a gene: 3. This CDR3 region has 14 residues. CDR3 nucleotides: TGCAGCGTTGAAGGGACAGGGGGCGTGGATACGCAGTATTTT. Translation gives CSVEGTGGVDTQYF.

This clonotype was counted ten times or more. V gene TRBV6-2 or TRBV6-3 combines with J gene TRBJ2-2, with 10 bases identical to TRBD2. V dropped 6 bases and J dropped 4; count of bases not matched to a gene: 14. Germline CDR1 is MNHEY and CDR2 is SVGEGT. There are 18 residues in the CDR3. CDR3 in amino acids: CASRSPLGLAGVTGELFF. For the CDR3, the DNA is TGTGCCAGCAGGTCCCCGCTTGGGCTAGCGGGAGTCACCGGGGAGCTGTTTTTT.

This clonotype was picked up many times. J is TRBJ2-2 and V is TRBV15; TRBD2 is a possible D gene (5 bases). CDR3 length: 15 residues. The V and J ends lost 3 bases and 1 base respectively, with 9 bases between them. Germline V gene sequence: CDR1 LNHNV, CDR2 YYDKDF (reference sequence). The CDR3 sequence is CATSSTRGNTGELFF. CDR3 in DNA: TGTGCCACCAGCAGTACTCGGGGGAACACCGGGGAGCTGTTTTTT.

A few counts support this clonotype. The CDR3 reads CASRGGGAEQFF. The DNA of the CDR3 is TGTGCCAGCCGGGGAGGGGGGGCTGAGCAGTTCTTC. V is TRBV27 and J is TRBJ2-1, with D possibly TRBD2 on 7 matching bases. V was pared by 8 bases and J by 9 bases, with 14 bases between. Per the germline V gene, CDR1 is MNHEY and CDR2 is SMNVEV (reference sequence). The CDR3 is 12 amino acids.

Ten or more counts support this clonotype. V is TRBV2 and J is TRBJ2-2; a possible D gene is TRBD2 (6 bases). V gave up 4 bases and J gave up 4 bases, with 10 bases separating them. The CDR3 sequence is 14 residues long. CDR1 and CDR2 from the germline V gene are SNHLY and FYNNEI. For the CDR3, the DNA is TGTGCCAGCAGTGTATCGGGAGCCACCGGGGAGCTGTTTTTT. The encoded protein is CASSVSGATGELFF.

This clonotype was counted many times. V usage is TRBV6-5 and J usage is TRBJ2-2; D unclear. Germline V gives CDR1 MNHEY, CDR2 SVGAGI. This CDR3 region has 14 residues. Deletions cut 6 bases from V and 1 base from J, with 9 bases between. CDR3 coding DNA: TGTGCCAGCAGGTTTCAGATGAACACCGGGGAGCTGTTTTTT. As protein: CASRFQMNTGELFF.

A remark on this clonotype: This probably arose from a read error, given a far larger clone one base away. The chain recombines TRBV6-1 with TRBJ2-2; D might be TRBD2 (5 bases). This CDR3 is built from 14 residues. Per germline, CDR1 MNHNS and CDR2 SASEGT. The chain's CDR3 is CASRTLENTGEPFF. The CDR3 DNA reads TGTGCCAGCAGGACCCTAGAGAACACCGGGGAGCCGTTTTTT.

DNA of the CDR3: TGTGCCAGTAGTAGCGCGGCTCTCGAGCAGTACTTC. Translating gives CASSSAALEQYF. The chain has TRBV19 and TRBJ2-7; D call uncertain. The CDR3 contains 12 residues. The V gene's germline CDR1 is LNHDA and CDR2 SQIVND (reference sequence). V was clipped by 4 bases and J by 6 bases, with 10 bases between them.

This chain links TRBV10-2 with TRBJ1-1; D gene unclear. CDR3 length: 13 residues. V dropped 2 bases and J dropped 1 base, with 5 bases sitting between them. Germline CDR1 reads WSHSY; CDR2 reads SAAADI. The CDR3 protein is CASSEIKNTEAFF. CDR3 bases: TGCGCCAGCAGTGAGATCAAGAACACTGAAGCTTTCTTT.

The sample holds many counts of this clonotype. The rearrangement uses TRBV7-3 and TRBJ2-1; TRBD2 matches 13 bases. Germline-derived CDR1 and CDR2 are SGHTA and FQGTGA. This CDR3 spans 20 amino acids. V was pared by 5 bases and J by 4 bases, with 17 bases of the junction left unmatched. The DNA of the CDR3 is TGTGCCAGCAGCCCAAAAGGACTAGCGGGAGTTCGGGTACAATACAATGAGCAGTTCTTC. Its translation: CASSPKGLAGVRVQYNEQFF.

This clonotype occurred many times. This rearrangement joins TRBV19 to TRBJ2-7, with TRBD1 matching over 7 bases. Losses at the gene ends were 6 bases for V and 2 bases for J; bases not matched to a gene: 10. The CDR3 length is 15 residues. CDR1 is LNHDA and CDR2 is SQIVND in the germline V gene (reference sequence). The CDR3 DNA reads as TGTGCCAGTAGCCTTGACCGGGACAGTGCCTACGAGCAGTACTTC. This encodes CASSLDRDSAYEQYF.

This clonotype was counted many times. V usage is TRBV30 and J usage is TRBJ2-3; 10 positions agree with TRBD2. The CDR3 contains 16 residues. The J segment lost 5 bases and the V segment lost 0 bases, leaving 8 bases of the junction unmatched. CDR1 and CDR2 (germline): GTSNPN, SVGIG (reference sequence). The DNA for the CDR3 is TGTGCCTGGAGTGTACTAGGAGCGGGAGGGCTAGATACGCAGTATTTT. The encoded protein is CAWSVLGAGGLDTQYF.

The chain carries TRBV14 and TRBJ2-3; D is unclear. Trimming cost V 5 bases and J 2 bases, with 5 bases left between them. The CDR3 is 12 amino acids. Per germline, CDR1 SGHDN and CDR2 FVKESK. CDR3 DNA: TGTGCCAGCAGCTGGTTCACAGATACGCAGTATTTT. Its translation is CASSWFTDTQYF.

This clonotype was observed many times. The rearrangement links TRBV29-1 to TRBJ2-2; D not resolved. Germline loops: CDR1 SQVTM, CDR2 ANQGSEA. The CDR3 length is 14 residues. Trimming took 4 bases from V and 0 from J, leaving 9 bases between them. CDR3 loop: CSVGMASNTGELFF. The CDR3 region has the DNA TGCAGCGTTGGGATGGCCTCGAACACCGGGGAGCTGTTTTTT.

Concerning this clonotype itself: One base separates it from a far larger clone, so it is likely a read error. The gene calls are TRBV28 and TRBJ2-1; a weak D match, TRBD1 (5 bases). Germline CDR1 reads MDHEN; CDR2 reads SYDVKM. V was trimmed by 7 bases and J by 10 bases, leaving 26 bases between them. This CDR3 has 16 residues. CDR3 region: CASIDRGRTSSYEQFF. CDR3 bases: TGTGCCAGCATCGATAGGGGCCGAACCAGTTCCTACGAGCAGTTCTTC.

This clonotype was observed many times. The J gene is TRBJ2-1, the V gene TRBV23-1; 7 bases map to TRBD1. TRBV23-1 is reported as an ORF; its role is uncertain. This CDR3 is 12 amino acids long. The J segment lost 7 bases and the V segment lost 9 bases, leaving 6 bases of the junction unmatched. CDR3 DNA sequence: TGCGCCAGAGACAGGGTTTTAAATGAGCAGTTCTTC. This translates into CARDRVLNEQFF.

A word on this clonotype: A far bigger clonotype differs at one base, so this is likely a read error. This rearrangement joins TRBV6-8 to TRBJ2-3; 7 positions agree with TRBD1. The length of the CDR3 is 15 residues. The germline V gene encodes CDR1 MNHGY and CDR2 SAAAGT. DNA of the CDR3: TGTGCCAGCGGTTACTCGACAGGGCGCACAGATACGCAGTATTTT. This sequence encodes CASGYSTGRTDTQYF.

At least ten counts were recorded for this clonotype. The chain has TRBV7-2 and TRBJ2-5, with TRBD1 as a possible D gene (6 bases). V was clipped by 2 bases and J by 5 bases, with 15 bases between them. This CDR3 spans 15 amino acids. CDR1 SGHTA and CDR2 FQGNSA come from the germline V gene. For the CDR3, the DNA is TGTGCCAGCAGCTTATTTAGAGGGGGTGTGGAGACCCAGTACTTC. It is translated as CASSLFRGGVETQYF.

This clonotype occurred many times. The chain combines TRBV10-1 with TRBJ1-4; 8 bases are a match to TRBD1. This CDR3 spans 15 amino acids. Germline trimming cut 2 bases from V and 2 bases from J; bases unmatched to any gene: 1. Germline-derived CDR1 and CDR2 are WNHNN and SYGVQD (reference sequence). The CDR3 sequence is CASSERDRTNEKLFF. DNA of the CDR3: TGCGCCAGCAGTGAGCGGGACAGGACTAATGAAAAACTGTTTTTT.

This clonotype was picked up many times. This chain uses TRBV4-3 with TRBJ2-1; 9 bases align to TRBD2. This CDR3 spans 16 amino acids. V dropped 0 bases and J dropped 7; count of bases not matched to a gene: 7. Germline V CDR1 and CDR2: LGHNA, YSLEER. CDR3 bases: TGCGCCAGCAGCCAAGATCAGACTAGCGGCGGGAATGAGCAGTTCTTC. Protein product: CASSQDQTSGGNEQFF.

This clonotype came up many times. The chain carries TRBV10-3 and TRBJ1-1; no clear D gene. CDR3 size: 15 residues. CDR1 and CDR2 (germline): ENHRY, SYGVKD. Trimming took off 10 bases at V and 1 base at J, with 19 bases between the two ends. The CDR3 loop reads CATLTEKHPNTEAFF. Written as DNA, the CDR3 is TGTGCCACCCTGACCGAAAAACACCCGAACACTGAAGCTTTCTTT.

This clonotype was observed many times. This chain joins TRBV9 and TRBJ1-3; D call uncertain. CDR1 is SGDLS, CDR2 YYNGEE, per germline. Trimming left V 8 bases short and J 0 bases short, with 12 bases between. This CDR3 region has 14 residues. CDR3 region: CASTDGSSGNTIYF. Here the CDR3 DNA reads TGTGCCAGTACCGACGGGAGCTCTGGAAACACCATATATTTT. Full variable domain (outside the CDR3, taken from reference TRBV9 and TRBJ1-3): DSGVTQTPKHLITATGQRVTLRCSPRSGDLSVYWYQQSLDQGLQFLIQYYNGEERAKGNILERFSAQQFPDLHSELNLSSLELGDSALYFCASTDGSSGNTIYFGEGSWLTVV.

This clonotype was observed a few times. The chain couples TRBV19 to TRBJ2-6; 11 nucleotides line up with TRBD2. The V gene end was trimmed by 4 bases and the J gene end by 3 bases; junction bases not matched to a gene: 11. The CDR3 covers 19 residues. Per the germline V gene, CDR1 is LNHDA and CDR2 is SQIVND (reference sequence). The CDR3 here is CASSKIKTSGTFGANVLTF. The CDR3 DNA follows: TGTGCCAGTAGTAAGATTAAGACTAGCGGGACCTTTGGGGCCAACGTCCTGACTTTC.

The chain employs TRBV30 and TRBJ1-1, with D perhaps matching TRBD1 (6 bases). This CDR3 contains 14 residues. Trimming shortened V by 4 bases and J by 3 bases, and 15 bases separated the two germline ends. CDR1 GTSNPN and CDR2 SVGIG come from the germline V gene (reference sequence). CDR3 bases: TGTGCCTGGATGCGGGGGGGGGCGTACACTGAAGCTTTCTTT. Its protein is CAWMRGGAYTEAFF.

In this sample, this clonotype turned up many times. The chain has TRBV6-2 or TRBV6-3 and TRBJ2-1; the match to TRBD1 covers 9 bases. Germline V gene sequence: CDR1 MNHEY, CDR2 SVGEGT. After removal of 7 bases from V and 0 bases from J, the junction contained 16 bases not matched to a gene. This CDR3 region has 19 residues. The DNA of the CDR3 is TGTGCCAGCATCCGGGGTCGGGACAGGGCAATGAGCTCCTACAATGAGCAGTTCTTC. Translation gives CASIRGRDRAMSSYNEQFF.

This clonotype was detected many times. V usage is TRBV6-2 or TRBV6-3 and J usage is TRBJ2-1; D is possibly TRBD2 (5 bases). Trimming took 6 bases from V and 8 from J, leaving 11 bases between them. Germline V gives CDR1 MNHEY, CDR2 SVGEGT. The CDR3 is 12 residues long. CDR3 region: CASSRDYYEQFF. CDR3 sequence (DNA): TGTGCCAGCAGCCGGGATTATTATGAGCAGTTCTTC.